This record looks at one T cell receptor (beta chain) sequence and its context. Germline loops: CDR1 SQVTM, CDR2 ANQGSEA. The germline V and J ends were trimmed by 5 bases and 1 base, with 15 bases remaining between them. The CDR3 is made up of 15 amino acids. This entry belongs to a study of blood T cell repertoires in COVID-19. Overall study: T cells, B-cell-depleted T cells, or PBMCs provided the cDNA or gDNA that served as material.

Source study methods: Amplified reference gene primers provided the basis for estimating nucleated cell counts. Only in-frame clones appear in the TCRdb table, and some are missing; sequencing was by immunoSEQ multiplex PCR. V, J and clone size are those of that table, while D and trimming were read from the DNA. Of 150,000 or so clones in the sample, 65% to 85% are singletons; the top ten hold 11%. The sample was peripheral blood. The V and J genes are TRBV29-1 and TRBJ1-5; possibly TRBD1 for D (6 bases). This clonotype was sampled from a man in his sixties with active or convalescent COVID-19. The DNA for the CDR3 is TGCAGCGTTAGAGAAGGACAGCGAAGCAATCAGCCCCAGCATTTT. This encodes CSVREGQRSNQPQHF.